A selection of T cell receptor beta chains follows, all from one sample in a study of blood T cells in healthy people across ages. TCRdb re-derived calls from the 5' RACE reads in MiXCR, one entry per CDR3 protein. The data contain fewer than 2 million distinct CDR3 sequences, about two fifths of them seen just once; the ten biggest clones take up 23%. Input material: blood. The receptor set was obtained from a human donor in good health. Both conserved end residues are part of each CDR3. A D gene is named only where the DNA matches it firmly. Clone size appears in some rows only: once, few, many, or a class for an expanded clone.

v_call	d_call	j_call	clone_size	cdr3_length	cdr3_nt	cdr3_aa
TRBV7-9	TRBD1	TRBJ1-2	.	15	TGTGCCACAAACAGACAGGGCCTATTCAACTGTGGCTACACCTTC	CATNRQGLFNCGYTF
TRBV14	TRBD1	TRBJ1-2	.	14	TGTGCCGGCAGCCGAGAGACAGGGTTGTATGGCTACACCTTC	CAGSRETGLYGYTF
TRBV12-3/TRBV12-4	.	TRBJ1-2	few	13	TGTGCCAGCGGAATTACAGGGTTAGATGGCTACACCTTC	CASGITGLDGYTF
TRBV24-1	TRBD1	TRBJ2-1	.	12	TGTGCCATAGGACAGGGGGCAAATGAGCAGTTCTTC	CAIGQGANEQFF
TRBV11-2	.	TRBJ1-1	few	13	TGTGCCAGCAGCTTTCTGGGGAGGACTGAAGCTTTCTTT	CASSFLGRTEAFF
TRBV3-1	.	TRBJ1-1	.	14	TGTGCCAGCAGCCAGGCGGGTTCGGACACTGAAGCTTTCTTT	CASSQAGSDTEAFF
TRBV27	TRBD1	TRBJ1-5	.	16	TGTGCCAGCAGTCGGACAGGAAGCTATGGCAATCAGCCCCAGCATTTT	CASSRTGSYGNQPQHF
TRBV29-1	.	TRBJ1-2	few	12	TGCAGCGTTGATCAGGGTGGCTATGGCTACACCTTC	CSVDQGGYGYTF
TRBV19	.	TRBJ1-5	.	15	TGTGCCAGTAGTATGGGGGGGCAGGGTGACCAGCCCCAGCATTTT	CASSMGGQGDQPQHF
TRBV6-2/TRBV6-3	.	TRBJ1-1	.	13	TGTGCCAGCAGCGCCGTGTATGCAGCTGAAGCTTTCTTT	CASSAVYAAEAFF
TRBV20-1	TRBD2	TRBJ2-1	medium-sized	16	TGCAGTGCTATCGAACCGGGGACTAGCGGCTTGGATGAGCAGTTCTTC	CSAIEPGTSGLDEQFF
TRBV6-1	.	TRBJ2-6	.	16	TGTACCAGCAGTGAAGGGCAGCTTGGTGGGGCCAACGTCCTGACTTTC	CTSSEGQLGGANVLTF
TRBV24-1	.	TRBJ2-7	few	14	TGTGCCACCAGTGATTCGGGCAGGGGAGGCGAGCAGTACTTC	CATSDSGRGGEQYF
TRBV20-1	TRBD2	TRBJ2-5	.	17	TGCAGTGCTAGAAAAAGGGTGCGGCGGGGGGGCTGGGAGACCCAGTACTTC	CSARKRVRRGGWETQYF
TRBV20-1	.	TRBJ2-3	.	14	TGCAGTGCTAGAGAGGGGGGGCAAACAGATGCGCAGTATTTT	CSAREGGQTDAQYF
TRBV4-1	.	TRBJ1-1	.	13	TGCGCCAGCAGCCAAGGCAGGGAAACTGAAGCTTTCTTT	CASSQGRETEAFF
TRBV9	TRBD1	TRBJ2-7	.	16	TGTGCCAGCAGCGTAGTGGGGACAGGGGCACGCTACGAGCAGTACTTC	CASSVVGTGARYEQYF
TRBV5-1	TRBD1	TRBJ2-7	.	14	TGCGCCAGCAGCTCTGGACAGGGAATTAACGAGCAGTACTTC	CASSSGQGINEQYF
TRBV28	.	TRBJ1-3	.	16	TGTGCCAGCATGAGGGCAGGACTAACCTCTGGAAACACCATATATTTT	CASMRAGLTSGNTIYF
TRBV20-1	.	TRBJ1-2	.	14	TGCAGTGCTAGAGTACGGGGGAGGAACTATGGCTACACCTTC	CSARVRGRNYGYTF
TRBV12-3/TRBV12-4	TRBD1	TRBJ1-4	.	17	TGTGCCGGCACCTCCGTAGACAGGGGCTCCACTAATGAAAAACTGTTTTTT	CAGTSVDRGSTNEKLFF
TRBV7-9	.	TRBJ1-2	.	19	TGTGCCAGCAGCCACCGGTTGGCCAGTAAACAGGGAGCTAACTATGGCTACACCTTC	CASSHRLASKQGANYGYTF
TRBV11-2	.	TRBJ2-2	.	13	TGTGCCAGCAGCCATCAATACACCGGGGAGCTGTTTTTT	CASSHQYTGELFF
TRBV4-3	.	TRBJ1-2	few	16	TGCGCCAGCAGCCAAGATATGGAGCAGGGAGAGGGTGGCTACACCTTC	CASSQDMEQGEGGYTF
TRBV20-1	.	TRBJ2-4	.	14	TGCAGTGCTAGCCGGGACCAGGCAATCGGTGAGCAGTACTTC	CSASRDQAIGEQYF
TRBV3-1	TRBD2	TRBJ2-2	.	13	TGTGCCAGCAGCCAGGAACGGGGGGGAGAGCTGTTTTTT	CASSQERGGELFF
TRBV4-3	.	TRBJ1-2	.	15	TGCGCCAGCAGCCAAGAGTTTCGGGCTAACTATGGCTACACCTTC	CASSQEFRANYGYTF
TRBV5-1	.	TRBJ1-2	few	16	TGCGCCAGCAGCTGGGGGGCGGCCCGGACTAACTATGGCTACACCTTC	CASSWGAARTNYGYTF
TRBV7-2	TRBD1	TRBJ1-2	few	14	TGTGCCAGCAGCGCTCCCGACAGGGCCTATGGCTACACCTTC	CASSAPDRAYGYTF
TRBV4-1	TRBD1	TRBJ1-5	few	13	TGCGCCAGCAGCCAAGACCGACAGGGCCTAAAGCATTTT	CASSQDRQGLKHF
TRBV3-1	.	TRBJ2-1	.	15	TGTGCCAGCAGCCCGACAGCGTACGGGATCGGGGAGCAGTTCTTC	CASSPTAYGIGEQFF
TRBV5-8	TRBD1	TRBJ2-7	.	16	TGTGCCAGCAGCTCGGAGGACAGGGGGCTGGTCTACGAGCAGTACTTC	CASSSEDRGLVYEQYF
TRBV7-2	.	TRBJ1-2	.	13	TGTGCCAGCAGCTTAAATGGGGGGGTTGGCTACACCTTC	CASSLNGGVGYTF
TRBV5-1	.	TRBJ1-1	.	14	TGCGCCAGCAGCTTCGCCAGGGTGAACACTGAAGCTTTCTTT	CASSFARVNTEAFF
TRBV29-1	TRBD1	TRBJ1-1	.	11	TGCAGCGCCCCGGACAGGGGTGAGGCTTTCTTT	CSAPDRGEAFF
TRBV9	TRBD1	TRBJ1-2	few	17	TGTGCCAGCAGCGTAGCCCCTTCCGGGACAGGGGATTATGGCTACACCTTC	CASSVAPSGTGDYGYTF
TRBV25-1	.	TRBJ2-3	.	14	TGTGCCAGCAGTGAATGGAGCAGCACAGATACGCAGTATTTT	CASSEWSSTDTQYF
TRBV12-3/TRBV12-4	TRBD1	TRBJ1-2	.	16	TGTGCCAGCAGTTACCTGAACAGGGGGCCCACCTATGGCTACACCTTC	CASSYLNRGPTYGYTF
TRBV7-2	.	TRBJ1-4	.	13	TGTGCCAGCACTAGGGGCGGAGATGAAAAACTGTTTTTT	CASTRGGDEKLFF
TRBV6-2/TRBV6-3	.	TRBJ2-3	.	11	TGTGCCGGCATGAGAGCCAATACGCAGTATTTT	CAGMRANTQYF
TRBV4-3	TRBD1	TRBJ2-3	.	15	TGCGCCAGCAGCCACGGGCAGGGGGCTGTAGATACGCAGTATTTT	CASSHGQGAVDTQYF
TRBV12-3/TRBV12-4	.	TRBJ2-7	.	14	TGTGCCAGCAGCCCGGTGGGCAGCACCTACGAGCAGTACTTC	CASSPVGSTYEQYF